The clone carrying this TCR beta chain was observed at least ten times. The target antigen is unknown. TCRdb processed the 5' RACE reads anew with MiXCR; each CDR3 protein has one entry. This table has 280,000 or so distinct CDR3 sequences, 8% to 10% appearing once. The entry originates in a study of T-cell memory formation after mild COVID-19. Broader study findings: Confirmation was lacking for SARS-CoV-2 specificity of second-wave clones that peaked on day 37. There was a balanced CD4/CD8 profile in clones contracting day 15 to 85, and later expanders leaned CD4+. Pre-infection memory already had some responding clones, implying cross-reactive memory joined.

This CDR3 contains 16 residues. The V gene's germline CDR1 is SGHDT and CDR2 YYEEEE. J was trimmed by 1 base and V by 1 base; bases with no gene match: 4. Sequencing used PBMCs or a T cell subset sorted from them (not recorded which). The receptor was isolated from a man aged 18 to 29 who had mild COVID-19 (a few samples of this study predate the infection). Cell type and time point are not known. The chain carries TRBV5-6 and TRBJ2-7; 11 bases match TRBD1. The DNA for the CDR3 is TGTGCCAGCAGCTTGCCCGGGACAGGGGGATCCTACGAGCAGTACTTC. Its protein product is CASSLPGTGGSYEQYF.